The source of this T cell receptor beta chain is a study of shared clonotypes between healthy human individuals (dated by TCRdb to 2018 to 2020). Some background on the complete study: A couple of women and a few men aged 18 to 49 years were included in the cohort. Per donor, three plates each were used for CD4 naive and CD4 memory, two for CD8 naive, and one for CD8 memory. To estimate repertoire size and how much clonotype sharing occurs between individuals, the study deeply sequenced the blood TCR repertoires of five healthy adults. Libraries were prepared and TCR repertoires were sequenced by different laboratories using diverse techniques, in order to increase sequencing depth and limit assay-specific biases. Between about 0.85 and 9.5 billion PBMCs per donor were obtained by leukapheresis.

The donors were healthy, HIV-negative adults with no recently reported acute infections or vaccinations. All donors were Caucasian adults living in Nashville, Tennessee, USA. CD4+ T cells were enriched through magnetic negative selection, after which naive cells were positively selected on CD45RA and the remaining negative fraction served as the memory subset. Blood was collected by leukapheresis, and PBMCs were isolated by Ficoll-Histopaque density gradient centrifugation and then cryopreserved in liquid nitrogen vapor phase. Purity and quantity of every magnetically sorted T cell population were checked by analytical flow cytometry. Genomic DNA was isolated from each sorted fraction and quantified by UV absorbance on a Nanodrop 2000c. Including the terminal cysteine and phenylalanine, the CDR3 comprises 13 residues. The retained sequence is limited to the CDR3, 39 bases, with the frame set at the first base. CDR1 and CDR2 (MNHNS, SASEGT) derive from the germline V gene. V and J are truncated by 4 bases and 4 bases respectively, leaving an intervening sequence of 7 bases.

Using the deep immunoSEQ assay, TCR CDR3 regions were amplified from genomic DNA by multiplex PCR. For each cell subset, the extracted genomic DNA was distributed evenly across all wells of several immunoSEQ 96-well plates, and each plate served as one replicate. For sorted subsets, around 200 ng genomic DNA, equal to 25,000 to 35,000 T cell genomes, was loaded into each replicate PCR. The purified libraries were quantified using a Qubit 3.0 fluorometer, sized with a Bioanalyzer 2100, and then quantified again using the KAPA Library Quantification kit. Every immunoSEQ 96-well plate was sequenced on a dedicated single-read 150-cycle Illumina NextSeq 550 flow cell. The source study handled its data this way. Because only junctional sequences without quality scores were contained in the immunoSEQ output, filtering matching that applied to full-length reads could not be performed. To assign V/J genes and CDR3, sequences were annotated using PyIR, a Python wrapper for IgBLAST v1.9, with IMGT germline references. Reads were filtered out if the reads had weak V/J assignments (E-value above 1e-6), no CDR3, stop codons, out-of-frame junctions, or ambiguous translated residues. V3J clonotypes were defined as sequences sharing an identical inferred V gene, J gene, and CDR3 amino acid sequence. Percentage overlap between repertoires was calculated by dividing the number of shared unique clonotypes by the size of the smaller repertoire. Three approaches were used to assess repertoire richness: RTK rarefaction, the Chao1 estimator, and Recon v2.1 estimates of unobserved clonotypes. OLGA was used to compute generation probabilities for all TCRbeta clonotypes that the gDNA method yielded from a handful of donors. TCRdb took this table from immuneACCESS and kept in-frame rearrangements with V and J called. Such tables lack part of the clones; where checked against another copy, unresolved V genes explain under half of the gap, and the rest is unexplained. V and J calls and clone size are given by that table; D and trimming were obtained from the DNA. The table for this sample lists 2 million to 2.5 million clones; approximately 93% of them were counted only once. The top ten hold 0.39% of the sample.

As for this clone: The antigen it recognizes is unknown. No base qualities exist here, and no much larger clone lies one base off it. The sample has other DNA sequences that encode this CDR3 too.

The research as a whole found: Roughly 5% of naive CD4, around 3.5% of naive CD8, about 2.4% of memory CD4, and roughly 0.4% of memory CD8 clonotypes were shared across four donors. Naive subsets generally had larger estimated clonotype richness than memory subsets. Clonotypes shared by all four sorted-subset donors showed higher generation probabilities than non-shared clonotypes. Based on pairwise subsampling, the degree of clonotype sharing among donors was expected to be affected by sequencing depth. Because the study included only a small number of donors, the genetic and exposure-history diversity represented was limited. Rarefaction of sorted-subset datasets indicated incomplete sequencing despite the large sequencing depth. Only blood was sampled, and tissue TCR repertoires likely differ from those in blood.

This clonotype was sampled from a man between 18 and 35 years old in good health. Some clones in this sample may be carry-over from other donors' samples. The chain is assembled from TRBV6-1 and TRBJ2-2; matching of 6 bases hints at TRBD1 as the D gene. Material for sequencing was naive CD4+ T cells from PBMCs. The cell subset or site label on this specimen signifies: CD45RA+ positively selected. CDR3 sequence: CASSGTVTGELFF. The DNA is TGTGCCAGCAGTGGGACAGTCACCGGGGAGCTGTTTTTT.